The next 4 T cell receptor beta chains were all read from a single sample in a study of cytomegalovirus exposure and HLA in healthy donors. The PCR was carried out with 60 Vbeta primers and 13 Jbeta primers. Libraries were prepared by immunoSEQ multiplex PCR; TCRdb keeps only in-frame clonotypes and omits some of them. This sample has around 85,000 clones; roughly 75% occur once, and the top ten carry 4% to 5%. Sequenced material: PBMCs. These receptors all come from a man in his 60s in good health and CMV-seronegative.

V is TRBV5-1 and J is TRBJ2-5; 11 nucleotides align to TRBD1. After removal of 4 bases from V and 3 bases from J, the junction contained 2 bases not matched to a gene. The CDR3 totals 14 residues. The V gene's germline CDR1 is SGHRS and CDR2 YFSETQ. The CDR3 reads CASSRGQGEETQYF. CDR3 DNA: TGCGCCAGCAGCCGGGGACAGGGGGAAGAGACCCAGTACTTC.

This clone appeared once. This sequence joins TRBV6-1 and TRBJ1-6, with TRBD1 matching over 7 bases. The CDR3 runs 13 residues. The V gene end was trimmed by 4 bases and the J gene end by 14 bases; junction bases not matched to a gene: 8. Germline V gene sequence: CDR1 MNHNS, CDR2 SASEGT. This chain's CDR3 is CASSVDRERTLHF. The CDR3 DNA follows: TGTGCCAGCAGTGTAGACAGGGAACGAACCCTCCACTTT.

CDR3 nucleotides: TGTGCCAGCAGCCTCACTAGCGGGGGGGCCTGGGAGCAGTTCTTC. It specifies CASSLTSGGAWEQFF. The chain has TRBV2 and TRBJ2-1; 13 bases agree with TRBD2. V was clipped by 6 bases and J by 10 bases; unmatched bases: 9. Germline-derived CDR1 and CDR2 are SNHLY and FYNNEI. CDR3 size: 15 residues.

In its sample, this clone was seen a few times. The gene calls are TRBV2 and TRBJ1-1, with D maybe TRBD1 (5 bases). The CDR3 length is 15 residues. Between the trimmed V and J ends, which lost 9 bases and 3 bases, there was a span of 20 bases. Germline CDR1 SNHLY, CDR2 FYNNEI. This CDR3 is CARGRGMMRDTEAFF. The CDR3 bases are TGTGCCAGGGGGCGGGGTATGATGAGGGACACTGAAGCTTTCTTT.